The next 29 T cell receptor beta chains were all read from a single sample in a study of shared clonotypes between healthy human individuals. Sequenced by immunoSEQ multiplex PCR; TCRdb stores in-frame clones only, minus some. Of around 1,900,000 clones in the sample, roughly 95% were seen once. The naive CD8 population came from CD45RO-negative cells selected for CCR7, without terminally differentiated effector memory CD45RA+ cells. What was sequenced was naive CD8+ T cells from PBMCs. The receptors derive from a man aged 18 to 29 in good health. Some clones in this sample may be carry-over from other donors' samples.

This clone was observed once. In DNA, the CDR3 is TGTGCCAGCAGCGTAGTCAGCTCCTATGGCTACACCTTC. This sequence encodes CASSVVSSYGYTF. The chain has TRBV9 and TRBJ1-2; D is uncertain. V gave up 0 bases and J gave up 4 bases, with 7 bases separating them. CDR1 and CDR2 (germline): SGDLS, YYNGEE. The CDR3 totals 13 residues.

The chain employs TRBV14 and TRBJ2-5; D gene uncertain. The CDR3 loop spans 13 amino acids. Deletions cut 0 bases from V and 4 bases from J, with 6 bases between. Germline V gene lookup returns CDR1 SGHDN and CDR2 FVKESK. The CDR3 bases are TGTGCCAGCAGCCAAGATGCGTTAGAGACCCAGTACTTC. Translation: CASSQDALETQYF.

The chain combines TRBV5-1 with TRBJ1-1; 7 positions match TRBD1. J was trimmed by 4 bases and V by 3 bases; bases with no gene match: 9. Germline loops: CDR1 SGHRS, CDR2 YFSETQ. The CDR3 spans 15 residues. This CDR3 is CASSYRTGDPTEAFF. The CDR3 DNA follows: TGCGCCAGCAGCTACCGAACAGGGGACCCCACTGAAGCTTTCTTT.

This clone was counted a single time. The same CDR3 also results from other DNA sequences found in this sample. The rearrangement joins TRBV5-1 to TRBJ2-1, with TRBD1 identical over 10 bases. V lost 4 bases to trimming and J lost 2 bases; unmatched junction nucleotides: 3. The CDR3 contains 15 residues. Germline V gene data show CDR1 as SGHRS and CDR2 as YFSETQ. This CDR3 reads CASSTGQGAYNEQFF. The CDR3 coding sequence is TGCGCCAGCAGCACCGGACAGGGGGCCTACAATGAGCAGTTCTTC.

Here the CDR3 DNA reads TGTGCCAGCAGCGGGTCCCGCACAGATACGCAGTATTTT. Protein: CASSGSRTDTQYF. The chain carries TRBV9 and TRBJ2-3, with D hard to call. Germline assignment: CDR1 SGDLS and CDR2 YYNGEE. This CDR3 comprises 13 residues. Trimming left V 3 bases short and J 1 base short, with 6 bases between.

The V call is TRBV7-6, the J call TRBJ1-1; tentatively, D is TRBD1 (5 bases). V was clipped by 1 base and J by 6 bases, with 15 bases between them. This CDR3 spans 15 amino acids. The germline gives CDR1 SGHVS, CDR2 FNYEAQ. The CDR3 DNA reads TGTGCCAGCAGCTTAGTCCAGGGTAGTGCCCCTGAAGCTTTCTTT. Protein: CASSLVQGSAPEAFF.

The chain couples TRBV12-5 to TRBJ2-5; D perhaps matches TRBD1 (6 bases). Germline V gene lookup returns CDR1 LGHNT and CDR2 FRNRAP. V lost 2 bases, J lost 5 bases, and 18 bases lay in between. The CDR3 is made up of 16 amino acids. In nucleotides, the CDR3 is TGTGCTAGTGGTTTGACACAGGGTGCTGGTGTGGAGACCCAGTACTTC. Encoded protein: CASGLTQGAGVETQYF. Drawing the rest from reference TRBV12-5 and TRBJ2-5, the complete variable domain is DARVTQTPRHKVTEMGQEVTMRCQPILGHNTVFWYRQTMMQGLELLAYFRNRAPLDDSGMPKDRFSAEMPDATLATLKIQPSEPRDSAVYFCASGLTQGAGVETQYFGPGTRLLVL.

V and J are TRBV29-1 and TRBJ2-1, with D possibly being TRBD2 (6 bases). The CDR3 is made up of 14 amino acids. Per the germline V gene, CDR1 is SQVTM and CDR2 is ANQGSEA. V gave up 3 bases and J gave up 0 bases, with 9 bases separating them. CDR3 amino acids: CSVEEGLSYNEQFF. In DNA, the CDR3 is TGCAGCGTTGAGGAGGGACTCTCCTACAATGAGCAGTTCTTC.

The chain uses TRBV7-9 and TRBJ2-2, with D tentatively TRBD2 (5 bases). With 5 bases removed from V and 0 bases from J, the gap between germline ends came to 7 bases. This CDR3 is built from 14 residues. Germline V gives CDR1 SEHNR, CDR2 FQNEAQ (reference sequence). CDR3 amino acids: CASSQAANTGELFF. DNA for the CDR3: TGTGCCAGCAGCCAAGCGGCGAACACCGGGGAGCTGTTTTTT.

V and J are TRBV5-1 and TRBJ1-3, with 7 bases that match TRBD1. The CDR3 totals 15 residues. Trimming cost V 7 bases and J 0 bases; bases outside gene matches: 7. Per germline, CDR1 SGHRS and CDR2 YFSETQ. CDR3 sequence (DNA): TGCGCCAGCGGGGGGGACAGCTCCTCTGGAAACACCATATATTTT. This sequence encodes CASGGDSSSGNTIYF.

The rearrangement links TRBV5-5 to TRBJ1-1; TRBD1 is a possible D gene (5 bases). Trimming pared 3 bases from V and 4 bases from J, leaving 13 bases between. This CDR3 is built from 14 residues. The germline gives CDR1 SGHKS, CDR2 YYEKEE (reference sequence). The CDR3 loop is CASSSTGRRTEAFF. For the CDR3, the DNA is TGTGCCAGCAGCTCAACAGGAAGGCGCACTGAAGCTTTCTTT.

A remark on this clone: Additional DNA sequences in this sample encode the identical CDR3. This chain connects TRBV7-9 to TRBJ2-1; TRBD2 aligns across 8 bases. Trimming cost V 4 bases and J 0 bases; bases outside gene matches: 2. CDR3 length: 15 residues. From germline, CDR1 is SEHNR and CDR2 FQNEAQ (reference sequence). CDR3: CASSSGTSSYNEQFF. DNA of the CDR3: TGTGCCAGCAGCTCCGGGACTAGCTCCTACAATGAGCAGTTCTTC.

The gene calls are TRBV25-1 and TRBJ1-3; maybe TRBD1 (6 bases). The V end lost 1 base, the J end lost 0 bases, and 13 bases lay between the germline ends. Germline values: CDR1 MGHDK, CDR2 SYGVNS. CDR3 size: 17 residues. Here the CDR3 DNA reads TGTGCCAGCAGTGAATGGGGCAGGGGCTCCTCTGGAAACACCATATATTTT. Encoded protein: CASSEWGRGSSGNTIYF.

This clone has a count of ten or more. This rearrangement joins TRBV5-1 to TRBJ2-1; the match to TRBD2 covers 9 bases. After removal of 0 bases from V and 6 bases from J, the junction contained 7 bases not matched to a gene. Per the germline V gene, CDR1 is SGHRS and CDR2 is YFSETQ. The CDR3 runs to 16 residues. For the CDR3, the DNA is TGCGCCAGCAGCTTGGATCTAGCGGGACGAGGCAATGAGCAGTTCTTC. Its translation is CASSLDLAGRGNEQFF. The variable domain in full, with the rest retrieved from reference TRBV5-1 and TRBJ2-1, is KAGVTQTPRYLIKTRGQQVTLSCSPISGHRSVSWYQQTPGQGLQFLFEYFSETQRNKGNFPGRFSGRQFSNSRSEMNVSTLELGDSALYLCASSLDLAGRGNEQFFGPGTRLTVL.

The chain uses TRBV5-1 and TRBJ2-2; TRBD2 is a possible D gene (6 bases). This CDR3 spans 16 amino acids. V lost 2 bases and J 0 bases, leaving 11 bases between the germline ends. Germline CDR1 and CDR2: SGHRS and YFSETQ. DNA of the CDR3: TGCGCCAGCAGCTTTAGCGGACCGGCGAACACCGGGGAGCTGTTTTTT. Translating gives CASSFSGPANTGELFF.

The chain carries TRBV10-3 and TRBJ2-3; 11 bases are shared with TRBD2. Germline assignment: CDR1 ENHRY and CDR2 SYGVKD. This CDR3 region has 16 residues. With V trimmed by 2 bases and J by 2 bases, 3 bases remained unmatched. As DNA, the CDR3 is TGTGCCATCAGTGAGGATAGCGGGAGGGCCACAGATACGCAGTATTTT. Protein product: CAISEDSGRATDTQYF.

This clone occurred a few times. The V gene is TRBV10-1, the J gene TRBJ2-7; 9 bases line up with TRBD1. The CDR3 consists of 13 residues. Germline lookup yields CDR1 WNHNN and CDR2 SYGVQD (reference sequence). V shed 7 bases and J 5 bases; nucleotides not matched to a gene: 6. This chain's CDR3 is CASTGTGCDEQYF. The DNA for the CDR3 is TGCGCCAGCACCGGGACAGGGTGCGACGAGCAGTACTTC.

This rearrangement joins TRBV2 to TRBJ2-1, with 7 bases aligning to TRBD2. Germline trimming cut 0 bases from V and 5 bases from J; bases unmatched to any gene: 4. Germline-derived CDR1 and CDR2 are SNHLY and FYNNEI. The CDR3 is 15 amino acids. The CDR3: CASSEASSGNNEQFF. The CDR3 DNA sequence: TGTGCCAGCAGTGAAGCGTCTAGCGGTAACAATGAGCAGTTCTTC.

This rearrangement joins TRBV7-2 to TRBJ2-5; TRBD1 agrees at 8 bases. This CDR3 spans 15 amino acids. Per the germline V gene, CDR1 is SGHTA and CDR2 is FQGNSA. J was trimmed by 5 bases and V by 4 bases; bases with no gene match: 9. For the CDR3, the DNA is TGTGCCAGCAGCTACGCCCCAGGGGGCCGGGAGACCCAGTACTTC. Encoded protein: CASSYAPGGRETQYF.

The chain links TRBV4-3 to TRBJ2-7, with D perhaps matching TRBD2 (6 bases). Trimming shortened V by 1 base and J by 5 bases, and 15 bases separated the two germline ends. This CDR3 region has 15 residues. Germline CDR1 and CDR2: LGHNA and YSLEER. The CDR3 coding sequence is TGCGCCAGCAGCCAAGTATGGGCGGGGCTCCACGAGCAGTACTTC. It codes for CASSQVWAGLHEQYF.

The genes are TRBV28 and TRBJ2-3, with TRBD2 as a possible D gene (6 bases). Trimming removed 3 bases at V and 2 bases at J, with 21 bases between. The CDR3 has 18 residues. In germline, CDR1 is MDHEN, CDR2 SYDVKM. The CDR3, as DNA: TGTGCCAGCAGTTTTTTATGGGAGGAAACAGGTGACACAGATACGCAGTATTTT. This sequence encodes CASSFLWEETGDTDTQYF.

Details on this clone: Additional DNA sequences in this sample encode the identical CDR3. This chain uses TRBV27 with TRBJ2-6, with D perhaps TRBD2 (6 bases). The CDR3 runs 15 residues. V lost 2 bases and J lost 2, with 7 bases in between. From germline, CDR1 is MNHEY and CDR2 SMNVEV (reference sequence). The CDR3 loop is CASSLRGAGANVLTF. In nucleotides, the CDR3 is TGTGCCAGCAGTTTACGCGGGGCTGGGGCCAACGTCCTGACTTTC.

V and J are TRBV4-3 and TRBJ2-2, with 8 bases matching TRBD1. Unmatched junction bases numbered 7, after V lost 1 base and J lost 6 bases. Germline CDR1 and CDR2: LGHNA and YSLEER. The CDR3 extends over 16 amino acids. The DNA of the CDR3 is TGCGCCAGCAGCCAAGCCAGGGGGCTGAAGGCCGGGGAGCTGTTTTTT. Its translation is CASSQARGLKAGELFF.

J is TRBJ2-4 and V is TRBV27; a possible D gene is TRBD2 (8 bases). This CDR3 region has 17 residues. Germline CDR1 reads MNHEY; CDR2 reads SMNVEV (reference sequence). The V gene lost 5 bases and the J gene lost 1 base, with 18 bases spanning the gap. The chain's CDR3 is CASSQPREGAAKNIQYF. Written as DNA, the CDR3 is TGTGCCAGCAGTCAACCACGGGAGGGGGCTGCCAAAAACATTCAGTACTTC.

Points on this clone: This sample also contains other DNA sequences that code for the same CDR3. V and J are TRBV9 and TRBJ2-1; D is possibly TRBD2 (5 bases). This CDR3 spans 13 amino acids. V was clipped by 0 bases and J by 8 bases, with 9 bases between them. CDR1 is SGDLS, CDR2 YYNGEE, per germline. Written as DNA, the CDR3 is TGTGCCAGCAGCGTAGCTGGGAGCTATGAGCAGTTCTTC. Protein product: CASSVAGSYEQFF.

This clone was detected only once. A read error may account for a junction end that differs from germline. The CDR3 bases are TGCGCCAGCAGCCACGAATATCCCATAGCGGGAGAGGCCCAGTACTTC. Translation gives CASSHEYPIAGEAQYF. This sequence joins TRBV4-1 and TRBJ2-5; TRBD2 agrees at 9 bases. This CDR3 has 16 residues. Looked up from germline, CDR1 is MGHRA and CDR2 is YSYEKL.

V is TRBV5-4 and J is TRBJ2-3, with 10 bases aligning to TRBD2. The CDR3 is 16 amino acids. The V gene's germline CDR1 is SGHNT and CDR2 YYREEE (reference sequence). Trimming took 4 bases from V and 5 from J; bases not matched to a gene: 10. Here the CDR3 reads CASSPPGLAFLDTQYF. The CDR3 DNA sequence: TGTGCCAGCAGCCCACCGGGACTAGCGTTCTTAGATACGCAGTATTTT.

Turning to this clone: The sample has other DNA sequences that encode this CDR3 too. The chain couples TRBV10-3 to TRBJ1-4; D ambiguous. The V and J ends lost 0 bases and 7 bases respectively, with 3 bases between them. Per germline, CDR1 ENHRY and CDR2 SYGVKD. The CDR3 runs 12 residues. The CDR3 nucleotides read TGTGCCATCAGTGAGTCGTCTGAAAAACTGTTTTTT. It yields the protein CAISESSEKLFF.

Worth noting for this clone: This CDR3 is missing its conserved last phenylalanine or tryptophan, likely due to a read error. The rearrangement links TRBV27 to TRBJ2-7, with 10 bases lining up with TRBD1. The germline V gene has CDR1 MNHEY and CDR2 SMNVEV (reference sequence). J gave up 1 base and V 8 bases, and 2 bases lay outside the gene matches. The CDR3 totals 13 residues. CDR3 sequence reads: CASWDRGSYEQYL. The CDR3 nucleotides read TGTGCCAGCTGGGACAGGGGATCCTACGAGCAGTACCTC.